The T cell receptor beta chain under discussion was sequenced for a study of identical twins. This clonotype was observed at least ten times. No antigen is known for it. Points from the study as a whole: Invariant cells of the MAIT and iNKT types might have partly distorted the zero-insertion analyses. In cord blood, abundant beta clonotypes had fewer insertions; memory showed no trend.

One entry per CDR3 protein results from TCRdb running MiXCR on the 5' RACE reads. The repertoire has hundreds of thousands of distinct CDR3 sequences, roughly 9% of them found once; the top ten carry 5.5% to 9%. All donors comprised healthy Caucasians. V lost 3 bases and J lost 2, with 22 bases in between. The length of the CDR3 is 18 residues. Germline CDR1 reads KGHSH; CDR2 reads LQKENI. These data were also reused for a study on yellow fever vaccine responses in identical twins.

The sequencing sample was made of CD8+ T cells sorted from blood. This TCR came from a young woman in good health. The chain has TRBV18 and TRBJ2-5; D may match TRBD1 or TRBD2 (5 bases each). The CDR3: CASSPSSVGPRLQETQYF. CDR3 in DNA: TGTGCCAGCTCACCTTCCTCGGTGGGACCCAGGCTGCAAGAGACCCAGTACTTC. The whole variable domain, remainder taken from reference TRBV18 and TRBJ2-5, is NAGVMQNPRHLVRRRGQEARLRCSPMKGHSHVYWYRQLPEEGLKFMVYLQKENIIDESGMPKERFSAEFPKEGPSILRIQQVVRGDSAAYFCASSPSSVGPRLQETQYFGPGTRLLVL.